The entry below gives a single T cell receptor (beta chain) sequence along with its context. Antigen specificity is unknown. Time point here: cycle 4 day 1 (C4D1), after more than 5 weeks of nivolumab. Every single patient, without exception, relapsed after autologous stem cell transplantation, and brentuximab vedotin exposure varied. The data belong to a study of PD-1 blockade in classical Hodgkin lymphoma. V was trimmed by 2 bases and J by 0 bases, leaving 8 bases between them. The CDR3 is 16 residues long. Germline V gives CDR1 SGHVS, CDR2 FNYEAQ. Profiling relied on immunoSEQ multiplex PCR, and the TCRdb table lists in-frame clones only, not all of them. The table shows about 96,000 clones, with about 93% occurring only once. Study outcomes and limitations: As was reported, newly diagnosed patients showed lower baseline TCR diversity than healthy donors did. By C4D1, diversity of CD4+ TCRs had risen significantly, whereas that of CD8+ TCRs had not.

The source is a human donor with classical Hodgkin lymphoma. Sample: peripheral blood mononuclear cells (PBMCs), taken before the fourth cycle of nivolumab. The J gene is TRBJ2-6, the V gene TRBV7-6, with D perhaps matching TRBD1 (5 bases). CDR3 sequence: CASSLPQGSGANVLTF. The CDR3 nucleotides are TGTGCCAGCAGCTTACCCCAGGGCTCTGGGGCCAACGTCCTGACTTTC.